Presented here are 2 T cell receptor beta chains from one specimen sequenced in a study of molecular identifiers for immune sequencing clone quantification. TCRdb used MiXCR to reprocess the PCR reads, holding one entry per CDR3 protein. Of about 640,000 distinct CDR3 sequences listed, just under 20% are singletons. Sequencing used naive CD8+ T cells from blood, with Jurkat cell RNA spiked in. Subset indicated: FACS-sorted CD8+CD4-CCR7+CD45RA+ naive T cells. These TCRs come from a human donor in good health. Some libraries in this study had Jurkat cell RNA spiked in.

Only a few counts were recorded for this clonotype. The CDR3 here is CASKGGGAQETQYF. The CDR3 DNA reads as TGTGCCAGCAAGGGGGGGGGGGCCCAAGAGACCCAGTACTTC. This chain links TRBV11-2 with TRBJ2-5, with D maybe TRBD2 (7 bases). The length of the CDR3 is 14 residues. Germline CDR1 is SGHAT and CDR2 is FQNNGV. Trimming took off 7 bases at V and 1 base at J, with 13 bases between the two ends.

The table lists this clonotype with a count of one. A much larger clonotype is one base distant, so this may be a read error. CDR3 DNA: TGTGCCAGCAGTTTCGGCAGTGTCGGAAACACCATGTATTTT. This gives the protein CASSFGSVGNTMYF. This chain connects TRBV12-3 or TRBV12-4 to TRBJ1-3; D ambiguous. The CDR3 is made up of 14 amino acids.